The subject of this entry is one TCR beta chain. The data originate from a study of blood T cell repertoires in COVID-19. Looking at the study overall: COVID-19 samples from acute and convalescent phases originated in the United States, Italy and Spain.

Clones were read by immunoSEQ multiplex PCR, and TCRdb kept only the in-frame ones, dropping some. This table holds about 15,000 clones, roughly three quarters found once. The CDR3 contains 14 residues. CDR1 and CDR2 (germline): GTSNPN, SVGIG (reference sequence). J was trimmed by 2 bases and V by 7 bases; bases with no gene match: 10. The TCR comes from a man in his 70s with active or convalescent COVID-19. Sequenced sample: peripheral blood. The chain has TRBV30 and TRBJ1-1; 7 bases line up with TRBD1. The CDR3 region is CAYQTGRTNTEAFF. The CDR3 DNA sequence: TGTGCCTATCAGACAGGGAGAACTAACACTGAAGCTTTCTTT.